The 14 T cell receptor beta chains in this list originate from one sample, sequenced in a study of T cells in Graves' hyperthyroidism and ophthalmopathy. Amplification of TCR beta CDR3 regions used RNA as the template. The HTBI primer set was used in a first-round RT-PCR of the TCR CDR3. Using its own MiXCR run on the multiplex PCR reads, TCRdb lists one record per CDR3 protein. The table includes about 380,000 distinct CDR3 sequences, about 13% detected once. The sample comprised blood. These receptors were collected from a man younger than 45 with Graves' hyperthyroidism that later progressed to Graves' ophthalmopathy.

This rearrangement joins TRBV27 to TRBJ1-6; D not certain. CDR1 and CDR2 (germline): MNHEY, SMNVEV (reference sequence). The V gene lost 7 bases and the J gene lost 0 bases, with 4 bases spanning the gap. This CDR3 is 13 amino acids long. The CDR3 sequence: CASKSSYNSPLHF. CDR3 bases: TGTGCCAGCAAGAGCTCCTATAATTCACCCCTCCACTTT.

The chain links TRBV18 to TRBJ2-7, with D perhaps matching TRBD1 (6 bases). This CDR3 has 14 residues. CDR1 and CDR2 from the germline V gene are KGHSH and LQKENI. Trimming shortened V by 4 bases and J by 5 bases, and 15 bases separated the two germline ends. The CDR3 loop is CASSHYRDTNEQYF. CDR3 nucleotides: TGTGCCAGCTCACACTACCGGGACACTAACGAGCAGTACTTC.

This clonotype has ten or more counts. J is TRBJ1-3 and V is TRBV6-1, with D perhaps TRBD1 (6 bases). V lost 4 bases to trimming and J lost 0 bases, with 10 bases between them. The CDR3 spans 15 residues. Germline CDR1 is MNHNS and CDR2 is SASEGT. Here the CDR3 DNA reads TGTGCCAGCAGTGCACCGACAGGCTCTGGAAACACCATATATTTT. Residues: CASSAPTGSGNTIYF.

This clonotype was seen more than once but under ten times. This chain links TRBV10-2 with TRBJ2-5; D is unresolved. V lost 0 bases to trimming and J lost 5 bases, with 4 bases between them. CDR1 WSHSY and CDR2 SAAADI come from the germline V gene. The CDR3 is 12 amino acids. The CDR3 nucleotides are TGCGCCAGCAGTGAGTCTGGGGAGACCCAGTACTTC. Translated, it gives CASSESGETQYF.

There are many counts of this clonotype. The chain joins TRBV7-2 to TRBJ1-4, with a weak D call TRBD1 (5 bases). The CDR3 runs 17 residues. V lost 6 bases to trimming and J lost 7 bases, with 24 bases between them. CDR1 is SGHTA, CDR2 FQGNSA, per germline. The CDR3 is CASSSFPPWGRAEKLFF. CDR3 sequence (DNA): TGTGCCAGCAGTTCATTTCCCCCCTGGGGCAGGGCTGAAAAACTGTTTTTT. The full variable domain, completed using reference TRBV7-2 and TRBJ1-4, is GAGVSQSPSNKVTEKGKDVELRCDPISGHTALYWYRQSLGQGLEFLIYFQGNSAPDKSGLPSDRFSAERTGGSVSTLTIQRTQQEDSAVYLCASSSFPPWGRAEKLFFGSGTQLSVL.

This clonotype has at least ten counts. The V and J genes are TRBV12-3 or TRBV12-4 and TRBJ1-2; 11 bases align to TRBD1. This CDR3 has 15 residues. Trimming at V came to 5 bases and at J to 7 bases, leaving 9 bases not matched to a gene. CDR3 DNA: TGTGCCAGCAGTAGTCCCGGGACAGGGGGACTTGGCTACACCTTC. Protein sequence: CASSSPGTGGLGYTF.

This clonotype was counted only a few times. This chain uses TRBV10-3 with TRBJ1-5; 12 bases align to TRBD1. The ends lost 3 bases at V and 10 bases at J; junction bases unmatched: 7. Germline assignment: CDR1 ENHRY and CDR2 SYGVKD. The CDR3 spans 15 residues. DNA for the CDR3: TGTGCCATCAGTGACCTCCGGGACAGGGGGCAACCCCAGCATTTT. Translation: CAISDLRDRGQPQHF.

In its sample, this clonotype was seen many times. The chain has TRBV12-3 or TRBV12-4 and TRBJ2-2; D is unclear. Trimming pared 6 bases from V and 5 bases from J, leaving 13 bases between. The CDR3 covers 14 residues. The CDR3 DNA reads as TGTGCCAGCAGCCTCGGTAAAGGGACCGGGGAGCTGTTTTTT. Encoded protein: CASSLGKGTGELFF.

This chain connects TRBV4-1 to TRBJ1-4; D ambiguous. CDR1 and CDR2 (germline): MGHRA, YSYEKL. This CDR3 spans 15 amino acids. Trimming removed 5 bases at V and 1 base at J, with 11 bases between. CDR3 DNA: TGCGCCAGCAGCGAGTCCGACCGAACTAATGAAAAACTGTTTTTT. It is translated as CASSESDRTNEKLFF.

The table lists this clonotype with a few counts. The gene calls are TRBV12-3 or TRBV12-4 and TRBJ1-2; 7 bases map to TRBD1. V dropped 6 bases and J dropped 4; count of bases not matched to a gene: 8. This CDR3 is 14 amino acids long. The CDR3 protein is CASRPVGGGYGYTF. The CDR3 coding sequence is TGTGCCAGCAGACCGGTAGGGGGCGGCTATGGCTACACCTTC.

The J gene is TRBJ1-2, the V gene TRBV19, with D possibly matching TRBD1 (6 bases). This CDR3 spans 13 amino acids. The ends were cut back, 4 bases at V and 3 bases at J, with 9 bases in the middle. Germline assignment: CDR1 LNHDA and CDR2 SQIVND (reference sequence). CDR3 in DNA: TGTGCCAGTAGTACAGGGGATTACTATGGCTACACCTTC. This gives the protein CASSTGDYYGYTF.

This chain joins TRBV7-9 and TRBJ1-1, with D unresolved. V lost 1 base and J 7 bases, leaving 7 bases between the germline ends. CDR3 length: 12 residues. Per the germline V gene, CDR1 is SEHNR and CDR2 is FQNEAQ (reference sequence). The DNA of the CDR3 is TGTGCCAGCAGCTTAGAGGTGGGTGAAGCTTTCTTT. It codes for CASSLEVGEAFF.

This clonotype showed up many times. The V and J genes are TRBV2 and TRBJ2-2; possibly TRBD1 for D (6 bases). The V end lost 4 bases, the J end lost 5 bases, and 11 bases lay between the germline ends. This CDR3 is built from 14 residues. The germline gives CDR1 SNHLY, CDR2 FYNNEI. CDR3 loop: CASSVHRETGELFF. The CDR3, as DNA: TGTGCCAGCAGTGTACACAGGGAGACCGGGGAGCTGTTTTTT.

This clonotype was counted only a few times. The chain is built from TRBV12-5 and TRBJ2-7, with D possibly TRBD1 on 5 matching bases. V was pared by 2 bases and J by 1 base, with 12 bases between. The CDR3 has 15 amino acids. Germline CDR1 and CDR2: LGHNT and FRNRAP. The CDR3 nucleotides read TGTGCTAGTGGTTTGATTTCCGGACAATCCTACGAGCAGTACTTC. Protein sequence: CASGLISGQSYEQYF.